The 22 T cell receptor beta chains given below trace back to one sample, sequenced in a study of blood T cells in healthy people across ages. Primed by a sample-barcoded 5' primer and a J-beta primer mix, a second PCR proceeded for roughly 6 to 12 cycles. TCRdb used MiXCR to reprocess the 5' RACE reads, holding one entry per CDR3 protein. The sample includes roughly 700,000 distinct CDR3 sequences, more than 20% of them seen just once. Another study also made use of these data, one on T cells of mothers and their children.

Sample: blood. The source is a boy aged 5-17 years in good health.

V gene TRBV20-1 combines with J gene TRBJ2-3, with 9 bases that match TRBD2. The V segment lost 0 bases and the J segment 3 bases; nucleotides outside the gene matches: 7. The germline V gene encodes CDR1 DFQATT and CDR2 SNEGSKA (reference sequence). This CDR3 is 16 amino acids long. The DNA for the CDR3 is TGCAGTGCTAGAGATTCCGCGGGAGGGATAACAGATACGCAGTATTTT. It is translated as CSARDSAGGITDTQYF.

The rearrangement joins TRBV10-3 to TRBJ2-4, with no clear D. Germline loops: CDR1 ENHRY, CDR2 SYGVKD. The CDR3 has 14 residues. Trimming removed 2 bases at V and 8 bases at J, with 13 bases between. This chain's CDR3 is CAISESSAVDIQYF. Written as DNA, the CDR3 is TGTGCCATCAGTGAGAGTTCGGCGGTAGACATTCAGTACTTC.

In this sample, this clonotype turned up a few times. The junction departs from the called germline gene at one end, perhaps through a read error. V and J are TRBV6-5 and TRBJ1-4; weak D call: TRBD1 (6 bases). CDR1 and CDR2 (germline): MNHEY, SVGAGI. CDR3 length: 14 residues. CDR3 residues: CASSYGQRNEELFF. The CDR3 region has the DNA TGTGCCAGCAGTTACGGACAGAGGAATGAAGAACTGTTTTTT.

This clonotype was seen a handful of times. This CDR3 reads CASSQTTGTRSPLHF. The CDR3 DNA reads TGTGCCAGCAGCCAAACGACAGGGACGCGGTCACCCCTCCACTTT. V usage is TRBV14 and J usage is TRBJ1-6; 7 nucleotides line up with TRBD1. Trimming cost V 2 bases and J 10 bases; bases outside gene matches: 8. CDR1 is SGHDN and CDR2 is FVKESK in the germline V gene. The CDR3 runs to 15 residues.

The chain carries TRBV20-1 and TRBJ1-4; D unclear. The germline V and J ends were trimmed by 5 bases and 2 bases, with 6 bases remaining between them. Germline assignment: CDR1 DFQATT and CDR2 SNEGSKA (reference sequence). CDR3 length: 12 residues. Written as DNA, the CDR3 is TGCAGTGCTGCACGGACTAATGAAAAACTGTTTTTT. Its translation is CSAARTNEKLFF.

This clonotype occurred once. The chain recombines TRBV9 with TRBJ2-5, with 11 nucleotides matching TRBD1. Germline lookup yields CDR1 SGDLS and CDR2 YYNGEE. The CDR3 consists of 14 residues. Germline trimming cut 4 bases from V and 5 bases from J; bases unmatched to any gene: 4. For the CDR3, the DNA is TGTGCCAGCAGCCGGACAGGGGGCTGGGAGACCCAGTACTTC. The encoded protein is CASSRTGGWETQYF.

This clonotype was observed a handful of times. The gene calls are TRBV5-1 and TRBJ2-1, with 12 bases fitting TRBD1. With the DNA end fitting TRBJ2-7 better, the J assignment may be wrong. The CDR3 length is 14 residues. Germline V gene sequence: CDR1 SGHRS, CDR2 YFSETQ. The CDR3, as DNA: TGCGCCAGCAGCTGGGGACAGGGGGCGAACGAGCAGTACTTC. Translating it yields CASSWGQGANEQYF.

This clonotype was observed a handful of times. CDR3 nucleotides: TGTGCCAGCAGCTTTAGCGGGAGGGCCCCTGAGCAGTTCTTC. The encoded protein is CASSFSGRAPEQFF. The rearrangement uses TRBV7-2 and TRBJ2-1, with 11 bases matching TRBD2. Trimming took 3 bases from V and 9 from J; bases not matched to a gene: 4. Germline values: CDR1 SGHTA, CDR2 FQGNSA. This CDR3 has 14 amino acids.

A few counts support this clonotype. The chain recombines TRBV7-9 with TRBJ2-5; 10 nucleotides line up with TRBD1. Germline V gene lookup returns CDR1 SEHNR and CDR2 FQNEAQ (reference sequence). The CDR3 contains 16 residues. Trimming removed 5 bases from V and 5 bases from J; junction bases left unmatched: 11. CDR3 sequence: CASSLTRTGGFETQYF. The CDR3 DNA is TGTGCCAGCAGCCTTACCCGGACAGGGGGATTTGAGACCCAGTACTTC.

The chain uses TRBV24-1 and TRBJ2-1, with D hard to call. CDR1 and CDR2 from the germline V gene are KGHDR and SFDVKD. This CDR3 has 14 amino acids. Trimming took 1 base from V and 5 from J, leaving 8 bases between them. The CDR3: CATSDFMANNEQFF. The CDR3 coding sequence is TGTGCCACCAGTGATTTCATGGCTAACAATGAGCAGTTCTTC.

This clonotype was seen only a few times. J is TRBJ2-5 and V is TRBV10-3; D may be TRBD1 (5 bases). This CDR3 has 15 residues. Per germline, CDR1 ENHRY and CDR2 SYGVKD. V shed 11 bases and J shed 1 base, with 20 bases lying between them. The CDR3 spells CAAHPGPDGQETQYF. CDR3 DNA sequence: TGTGCCGCCCATCCAGGGCCAGACGGCCAAGAGACCCAGTACTTC.

V usage is TRBV6-6 and J usage is TRBJ2-7; D uncertain. The germline CDR1 and CDR2 sequences are MNHNY and SVGAGI (reference sequence). Trimming took off 2 bases at V and 3 bases at J, with 17 bases between the two ends. The CDR3 consists of 16 residues. Here the CDR3 reads CASSYSESHQIYEQYF. The CDR3 nucleotides are TGTGCCAGCAGTTACAGTGAAAGCCACCAAATCTACGAGCAGTACTTC.

The rearrangement links TRBV20-1 to TRBJ2-7; D not certain. In germline, CDR1 is DFQATT, CDR2 SNEGSKA (reference sequence). Trimming left V 5 bases short and J 7 bases short, with 15 bases between. This CDR3 contains 12 residues. The CDR3 here is CSAGTSAGEQYF. As DNA, the CDR3 is TGCAGTGCTGGTACCTCTGCCGGGGAGCAGTACTTC.

The chain uses TRBV10-3 and TRBJ2-3; weak D call: TRBD2 (6 bases). Germline loops: CDR1 ENHRY, CDR2 SYGVKD. V was shortened by 8 bases and J by 3 bases, with 21 bases between the two germline ends. The CDR3 totals 16 residues. The CDR3 here is CAIASIKGGTTDTQYF. The CDR3 nucleotides are TGTGCCATCGCCTCGATAAAGGGAGGTACGACAGATACGCAGTATTTT.

The chain joins TRBV5-1 to TRBJ2-2; 9 bases map to TRBD2. The CDR3 is 15 residues long. Germline lookup yields CDR1 SGHRS and CDR2 YFSETQ. Unmatched junction bases numbered 6, after V lost 3 bases and J lost 6 bases. The CDR3, as DNA: TGCGCCAGCAGCTGGACTAGCGTTGGGGCCGGGGAGCTGTTTTTT. This encodes CASSWTSVGAGELFF.

The sample holds a few counts of this clonotype. The CDR3 sequence: CASSRYLGGQVDYGYTF. CDR3 sequence (DNA): TGTGCCAGCAGCCGCTATTTGGGGGGACAGGTTGACTATGGCTACACCTTC. The rearrangement joins TRBV3-1 to TRBJ1-2; 8 bases agree with TRBD1. Germline CDR1 and CDR2: LGHDT and YNNKEL (reference sequence). The CDR3 loop spans 17 amino acids. V was clipped by 4 bases and J by 3 bases; unmatched bases: 13.

This clonotype was detected once. V is TRBV4-2 and J is TRBJ2-7; TRBD2 might be the D (6 bases). CDR3 length: 13 amino acids. Trimming took off 0 bases at V and 7 bases at J, with 10 bases between the two ends. Germline CDR1 is LGHNA and CDR2 is YNFKEQ. This chain's CDR3 is CASSQEIGGEQYF. Here the CDR3 DNA reads TGTGCCAGCAGCCAAGAAATCGGGGGTGAGCAGTACTTC.

This clonotype was seen a handful of times. This chain joins TRBV12-3 or TRBV12-4 and TRBJ2-7; D is possibly TRBD1 (6 bases). The CDR3 is 13 residues long. Trimming took off 8 bases at V and 4 bases at J, with 15 bases between the two ends. In DNA form, the CDR3 reads TGTGCCAGCTGTGACAGGTTTGCTTACGAGCAGTACTTC. The encoded protein is CASCDRFAYEQYF.

This clonotype was found once. The chain uses TRBV27 and TRBJ1-1; no definite D call. Between the trimmed V and J ends, which lost 5 bases and 7 bases, there was a span of 14 bases. The germline V gene has CDR1 MNHEY and CDR2 SMNVEV (reference sequence). This CDR3 contains 13 residues. The CDR3 nucleotides are TGTGCCAGCAGTCCCCTGCAGTATGTTGAAGCTTTCTTT. Residues: CASSPLQYVEAFF.

This clonotype showed up just a few times. V and J are TRBV10-3 and TRBJ2-5; 9 bases map to TRBD1. The V gene's germline CDR1 is ENHRY and CDR2 SYGVKD. The CDR3 has 16 residues. J gave up 1 base and V 3 bases, and 6 bases lay outside the gene matches. The CDR3 nucleotides are TGTGCCATCAGTGACCGGGGACAGGGACCCCAAGAGACCCAGTACTTC. Translating gives CAISDRGQGPQETQYF.

This chain joins TRBV15 and TRBJ2-5; 7 nucleotides match TRBD1. CDR1 and CDR2 (germline): LNHNV, YYDKDF (reference sequence). V gave up 2 bases and J gave up 10 bases; unmatched junction bases: 7. There are 13 residues in the CDR3. The DNA for the CDR3 is TGTGCCACCAGCAGATCATCGGACAGGCGCCAGTACTTC. Amino acid sequence: CATSRSSDRRQYF. The entire variable domain, with the rest obtained from reference TRBV15 and TRBJ2-5, is as follows: DAMVIQNPRYQVTQFGKPVTLSCSQTLNHNVMYWYQQKSSQAPKLLFHYYDKDFNNEADTPDNFQSRRPNTSFCFLDIRSPGLGDTAMYLCATSRSSDRRQYFGPGTRLLVL.

The rearrangement links TRBV6-5 to TRBJ2-5; unclear D gene. The tail of the sequence fits TRBJ2-7 better, so the J call may be wrong. This CDR3 spans 14 amino acids. The germline V gene encodes CDR1 MNHEY and CDR2 SVGAGI. Here the CDR3 DNA reads TGTGCCAGCAGCCCCGACGGAGCTTCCTACGAGCAGTACTTC. It is translated as CASSPDGASYEQYF.